Each of the 26 T cell receptor beta chains below was sequenced from the same sample in a study of identical twins. Using its own MiXCR run on the 5' RACE reads, TCRdb lists one record per CDR3 protein. The table records a few hundred thousand distinct CDR3 sequences, roughly 9.9% of them present only once. These data were likewise used in another study, on yellow fever vaccine responses in identical twins.

The sequenced sample consisted of PBMCs. Receptors were obtained from a woman under 30 in good health.

This clonotype showed up many times. The rearrangement uses TRBV18 and TRBJ2-5, with D maybe TRBD1 (5 bases). The germline CDR1 and CDR2 sequences are KGHSH and LQKENI. V was clipped by 1 base and J by 2 bases, with 8 bases between them. The CDR3 extends over 14 amino acids. This CDR3 is CASSPRPGQETQYF. For the CDR3, the DNA is TGTGCCAGCTCACCACGGCCAGGGCAAGAGACCCAGTACTTC.

This clonotype was counted at least ten times. The junction departs from the called germline gene at one end, perhaps through a read error. V gene TRBV9 combines with J gene TRBJ2-1; 8 nucleotides align to TRBD1. The CDR3 is made up of 14 amino acids. From germline, CDR1 is SGDLS and CDR2 YYNGEE. The CDR3 region has the DNA TGCGCCAGCAGCGTGCAGGGGGCTTACAATGAGCAGTTCTTC. Translated: CASSVQGAYNEQFF.

V and J are TRBV7-8 and TRBJ1-5, with a tentative D call TRBD1 (6 bases). The CDR3 is 14 residues long. V lost 4 bases to trimming and J lost 3 bases, with 10 bases between them. Germline loops: CDR1 SGHVS, CDR2 FQNEAQ. CDR3 DNA sequence: TGTGCCAGCAGCTCACAGGGAAACAATCAGCCCCAGCATTTT. Protein: CASSSQGNNQPQHF. The full variable domain, completed using reference TRBV7-8 and TRBJ1-5, is GAGVSQSPRYKVAKRGQDVALRCDPISGHVSLFWYQQALGQGPEFLTYFQNEAQLDKSGLPSDRFFAERPEGSVSTLKIQRTQQEDSAVYLCASSSQGNNQPQHFGDGTRLSIL.

This clonotype has ten or more counts. The chain carries TRBV7-8 and TRBJ2-5; D gene ambiguous. The CDR3 covers 12 residues. V was clipped by 0 bases and J by 6 bases, with 5 bases between them. Germline CDR1 reads SGHVS; CDR2 reads FQNEAQ. In DNA, the CDR3 is TGTGCCAGCAGCTTAGCGGAGAAGACCCAGTACTTC. Residues: CASSLAEKTQYF. Complete variable domain (other parts from reference TRBV7-8 and TRBJ2-5): GAGVSQSPRYKVAKRGQDVALRCDPISGHVSLFWYQQALGQGPEFLTYFQNEAQLDKSGLPSDRFFAERPEGSVSTLKIQRTQQEDSAVYLCASSLAEKTQYFGPGTRLLVL.

This clonotype was recorded a few times. The rearrangement joins TRBV7-9 to TRBJ2-1; 11 positions match TRBD2. The CDR3 consists of 14 residues. V lost 0 bases to trimming and J lost 9 bases; unmatched junction nucleotides: 1. CDR1 and CDR2 from the germline V gene are SEHNR and FQNEAQ (reference sequence). The CDR3 nucleotides read TGTGCCAGCAGCTTAGCTCTAGCGGGAGGTGAGCAGTTCTTC. This translates into CASSLALAGGEQFF.

This chain joins TRBV11-2 and TRBJ2-1; D unclear. V was cut by 5 bases and J by 4 bases, with 12 bases left in between. Germline CDR1 reads SGHAT; CDR2 reads FQNNGV. The CDR3 loop spans 14 amino acids. The chain's CDR3 is CASSTPNDYNEQFF. CDR3 bases: TGTGCCAGCAGCACCCCTAACGATTACAATGAGCAGTTCTTC.

This clonotype has a handful of counts. This rearrangement joins TRBV30 to TRBJ2-3, with D possibly matching TRBD2 (5 bases). The ends were cut back, 3 bases at V and 6 bases at J, with 16 bases in the middle. There are 14 residues in the CDR3. Germline V gene data show CDR1 as GTSNPN and CDR2 as SVGIG (reference sequence). CDR3 nucleotides: TGTGCCTGGAGCGGCGCGGCGAGGGCGGATACGCAGTATTTT. Amino acid sequence: CAWSGAARADTQYF.

This clonotype was picked up many times. The CDR3 is CASSDGGLLNEQFF. As DNA, the CDR3 is TGCGCCAGCAGTGACGGGGGTTTGCTTAATGAGCAGTTCTTC. V usage is TRBV10-2 and J usage is TRBJ2-1, with a weak D call TRBD2 (6 bases). This CDR3 has 14 amino acids. The germline gives CDR1 WSHSY, CDR2 SAAADI. Trimming removed 3 bases from V and 7 bases from J, with 13 bases in between.

This rearrangement joins TRBV5-8 to TRBJ2-3; D may be TRBD1 (6 bases). Per the germline V gene, CDR1 is SGHTS and CDR2 is YDEGEE. The CDR3 contains 13 residues. Between the trimmed V and J ends, which lost 6 bases and 3 bases, there was a span of 11 bases. The CDR3 loop is CASIITGTDTQYF. CDR3 coding DNA: TGTGCCAGCATCATTACAGGGACAGATACGCAGTATTTT.

This clonotype was counted at least ten times. The V call is TRBV7-8, the J call TRBJ1-6, with 9 positions matching TRBD1. The CDR3 has 18 amino acids. Trimming at V came to 4 bases and at J to 4 bases, leaving 11 bases not matched to a gene. The germline gives CDR1 SGHVS, CDR2 FQNEAQ. CDR3 coding DNA: TGTGCCAGCAGCTCCAACCGGAACAGGGGGCAATATAATTCACCCCTCCACTTT. Amino acid sequence: CASSSNRNRGQYNSPLHF.

This clonotype was found a few times. The chain uses TRBV9 and TRBJ2-6, with TRBD2 matching 7 bases. V shed 5 bases, J shed 1 base, and the junction held 6 bases outside the gene matches. Germline CDR1 SGDLS, CDR2 YYNGEE. This CDR3 spans 16 amino acids. DNA of the CDR3: TGTGCCAGCAGGGGGAGGGACCTGTCTGGGGCCAACGTCCTGACTTTC. Its protein product is CASRGRDLSGANVLTF. The whole variable domain, remainder taken from reference TRBV9 and TRBJ2-6, is DSGVTQTPKHLITATGQRVTLRCSPRSGDLSVYWYQQSLDQGLQFLIQYYNGEERAKGNILERFSAQQFPDLHSELNLSSLELGDSALYFCASRGRDLSGANVLTFGAGSRLTVL.

The sample holds a few counts of this clonotype. The rearrangement links TRBV5-1 to TRBJ2-3; TRBD2 aligns across 7 bases. V trimming: 3 bases; J trimming: 5 bases; junction bases outside the gene matches: 3. Germline assignment: CDR1 SGHRS and CDR2 YFSETQ. This CDR3 contains 13 residues. Here the CDR3 DNA reads TGCGCCAGCAGCTCGACTAGCCGAGATACGCAGTATTTT. Its protein product is CASSSTSRDTQYF.

This clonotype was seen ten or more times. V gene TRBV14 combines with J gene TRBJ2-2; TRBD2 matches at 14 bases. The J segment lost 5 bases and the V segment lost 8 bases, leaving 4 bases of the junction unmatched. The CDR3 sequence is 15 residues long. Germline V lookup: CDR1 SGHDN, CDR2 FVKESK. DNA of the CDR3: TGTGCCAGCCGACTAGCGGGAGGGGGAACCGGGGAGCTGTTTTTT. Translated: CASRLAGGGTGELFF. Combining the CDR3 with reference TRBV14 and TRBJ2-2 gives the whole variable domain EAGVTQFPSHSVIEKGQTVTLRCDPISGHDNLYWYRRVMGKEIKFLLHFVKESKQDESGMPNNRFLAERTGGTYSTLKVQPAELEDSGVYFCASRLAGGGTGELFFGEGSRLTVL.

This clonotype was picked up a small number of times. The chain joins TRBV28 to TRBJ2-3; TRBD2 aligns across 7 bases. Germline CDR1 is MDHEN and CDR2 is SYDVKM. This CDR3 has 15 amino acids. After removal of 3 bases from V and 4 bases from J, the junction contained 7 bases not matched to a gene. CDR3 nucleotides: TGTGCCAGCAGTTTTGGGACTACCGGGGCAGATACGCAGTATTTT. Amino acid sequence: CASSFGTTGADTQYF.

This clonotype was detected ten times or more. V is TRBV20-1 and J is TRBJ1-2, with no clear D. The length of the CDR3 is 15 residues. Germline V gene sequence: CDR1 DFQATT, CDR2 SNEGSKA (reference sequence). V dropped 1 base and J dropped 0 bases, with 12 bases sitting between them. The CDR3 nucleotides are TGCAGTGCTAGAGTTATTACAGTGACTAACTATGGCTACACCTTC. Amino acid sequence: CSARVITVTNYGYTF.

The chain couples TRBV5-5 to TRBJ2-1; D is undetermined. The CDR3 loop spans 15 amino acids. Germline V gene sequence: CDR1 SGHKS, CDR2 YYEKEE (reference sequence). Deletions cut 0 bases from V and 9 bases from J, with 16 bases between. DNA for the CDR3: TGTGCCAGCAGCTTGGATACCCCCCCGTCTGGTGAGCAGTTCTTC. It translates to CASSLDTPPSGEQFF.

In its sample, this clonotype was seen a few times. V is TRBV5-1 and J is TRBJ2-1; weak D call: TRBD1 (6 bases). The CDR3 is made up of 15 amino acids. Germline V lookup: CDR1 SGHRS, CDR2 YFSETQ. Trimming left V 4 bases short and J 3 bases short, with 14 bases between. CDR3 region: CASSAGTGRYNEQFF. Written as DNA, the CDR3 is TGCGCCAGCAGCGCGGGCACAGGGCGCTACAATGAGCAGTTCTTC.

Many counts were recorded for this clonotype. The rearrangement links TRBV20-1 to TRBJ1-6, with D possibly being TRBD1 (5 bases). Per germline, CDR1 DFQATT and CDR2 SNEGSKA (reference sequence). With 5 bases removed from V and 3 bases from J, the gap between germline ends came to 11 bases. The CDR3 runs to 14 residues. CDR3 bases: TGCAGTGCTCCGGGGGGGGTCTATAATTCACCCCTCCACTTT. This translates into CSAPGGVYNSPLHF.

This clonotype was seen repeatedly, ten times or more. V is TRBV19 and J is TRBJ1-5; D remains unclear. V lost 0 bases to trimming and J lost 7 bases, with 10 bases between them. The CDR3 runs to 14 residues. Germline-derived CDR1 and CDR2 are LNHDA and SQIVND (reference sequence). CDR3 protein: CASSIEGSGQPQHF. The CDR3 region has the DNA TGTGCCAGTAGTATAGAGGGCAGTGGCCAGCCCCAGCATTTT.

This clonotype was found a few times. The J gene is TRBJ2-7, the V gene TRBV29-1; TRBD2 matches 7 bases. V lost 4 bases and J lost 0; bases outside the gene matches: 3. Germline V gene data show CDR1 as SQVTM and CDR2 as ANQGSEA. There are 13 residues in the CDR3. The CDR3 spells CSVVGGGSYEQYF. CDR3 bases: TGCAGCGTTGTGGGCGGGGGCTCCTACGAGCAGTACTTC.

This clonotype was observed a handful of times. This chain uses TRBV15 with TRBJ2-1, with 7 bases lining up with TRBD1. V gave up 3 bases and J gave up 4 bases; unmatched junction bases: 3. The CDR3 runs 14 residues. Germline V CDR1 and CDR2: LNHNV, YYDKDF (reference sequence). The CDR3 coding sequence is TGTGCCACCAGCAGGGACAGGAGATACAATGAGCAGTTCTTC. It encodes CATSRDRRYNEQFF.

The rearrangement links TRBV11-2 to TRBJ2-7; no clear D. V was cut by 0 bases and J by 5 bases, with 14 bases left in between. CDR1 is SGHAT, CDR2 FQNNGV, per germline. The CDR3 has 15 residues. The CDR3 sequence: CASSLDAAARDEQYF. Written as DNA, the CDR3 is TGTGCCAGCAGCTTAGATGCCGCTGCTAGGGACGAGCAGTACTTC.

This clonotype was seen many times. The V call is TRBV11-2, the J call TRBJ2-1; D is possibly TRBD1 (6 bases). Trimming took 1 base from V and 5 from J, leaving 12 bases between them. The CDR3 totals 15 residues. CDR1 and CDR2 from the germline V gene are SGHAT and FQNNGV. The CDR3 sequence: CASSLAPGTNNEQFF. CDR3 sequence (DNA): TGTGCCAGCAGCTTAGCCCCCGGGACAAACAATGAGCAGTTCTTC.

The J gene is TRBJ1-1, the V gene TRBV7-2; 7 bases map to TRBD1. The length of the CDR3 is 11 residues. V shed 5 bases, J shed 12 bases, and the junction held 6 bases outside the gene matches. From germline, CDR1 is SGHTA and CDR2 FQGNSA. The CDR3 spells CASSQGQLSFF. The DNA for the CDR3 is TGTGCCAGCAGCCAGGGACAGTTGTCTTTCTTT.

The rearrangement links TRBV5-1 to TRBJ2-1; the D gene could be TRBD1 or TRBD2 (7 bases each). Germline values: CDR1 SGHRS, CDR2 YFSETQ. The length of the CDR3 is 12 residues. V shed 3 bases and J shed 10 bases, with 11 bases lying between them. Here the CDR3 reads CASSWGGQEQFF. The CDR3 DNA reads TGCGCCAGCAGCTGGGGGGGACAGGAGCAGTTCTTC.

The sample holds many counts of this clonotype. This rearrangement joins TRBV6-1 to TRBJ2-7; 8 bases map to TRBD2. Germline V CDR1 and CDR2: MNHNS, SASEGT. There are 15 residues in the CDR3. V lost 6 bases to trimming and J lost 1 base; unmatched junction nucleotides: 8. The CDR3 protein is CASRKYTSGSYEQYF. CDR3 DNA: TGTGCCAGCAGAAAGTACACTAGCGGTTCCTACGAGCAGTACTTC.